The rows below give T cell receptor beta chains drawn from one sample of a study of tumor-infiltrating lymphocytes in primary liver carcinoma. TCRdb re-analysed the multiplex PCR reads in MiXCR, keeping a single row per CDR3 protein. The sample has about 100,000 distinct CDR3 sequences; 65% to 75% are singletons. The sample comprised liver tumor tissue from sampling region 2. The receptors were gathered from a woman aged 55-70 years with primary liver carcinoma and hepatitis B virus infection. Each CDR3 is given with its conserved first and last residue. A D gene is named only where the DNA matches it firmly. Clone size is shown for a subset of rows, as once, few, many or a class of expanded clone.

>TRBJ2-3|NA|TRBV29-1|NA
CSVDVTGLERRDTQYF
TGCAGCGTTGACGTGACTGGCTTAGAGAGGAGAGATACGCAGTATTTT
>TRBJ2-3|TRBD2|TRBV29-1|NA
CSVEGQAGVSADTQYF
TGTAGCGTTGAAGGTCAAGCGGGAGTGAGCGCAGATACGCAGTATTTT
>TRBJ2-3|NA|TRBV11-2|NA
CASSLSAHDTQYF
TGTGCCAGTAGCCTCTCTGCGCATGATACGCAGTATTTT
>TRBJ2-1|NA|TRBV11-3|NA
CASSLGTGGKPELFF
TGTGCCAGCAGCTTAGGAACTGGCGGGAAGCCTGAGCTGTTCTTC
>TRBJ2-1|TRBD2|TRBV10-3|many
CAISESGGYNEQFF
TGTGCCATCAGTGAAAGCGGGGGTTACAATGAGCAGTTCTTC
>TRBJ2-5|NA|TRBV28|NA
CASSFVLETQYF
TGTGCCAGCAGTTTTGTCTTAGAGACCCAGTACTTC
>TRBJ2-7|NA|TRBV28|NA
CASGIGRELVQYF
TGTGCCAGCGGTATAGGACGGGAATTAGTGCAGTACTTC
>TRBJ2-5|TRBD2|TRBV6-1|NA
CSSSVQAGSQETQYF
TGTAGCAGCAGCGTTCAAGCGGGGTCACAAGAGACCCAGTACTTC
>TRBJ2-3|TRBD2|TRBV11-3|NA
CASCFRTSTDMQYF
TGTGCTAGCTGCTTCAGGACTAGCACAGATATGCAGTATTTT
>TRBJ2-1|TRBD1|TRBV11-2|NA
CVSSDPTGIFDSEQFF
TGTGTCAGCAGCGACCCGACAGGGATTTTTGACAGTGAGCAGTTCTTC
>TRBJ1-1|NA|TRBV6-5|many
CASSRQRNTEAFF
TGTGCCAGCAGTAGACAGAGGAACACTGAAGCTTTCTTT
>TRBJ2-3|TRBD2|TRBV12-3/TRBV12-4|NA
CASSSGLVGQDTQYF
TGTGCCAGCAGTTCGGGACTAGTGGGACAAGATACGCAGTATTTT
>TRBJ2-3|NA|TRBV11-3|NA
CASSQWTDTQCF
TGTGCTAGCAGCCAGTGGACAGATACGCAGTGTTTT
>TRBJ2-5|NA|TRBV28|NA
CASSLRRSTSGGSETQYF
TGTGCCAGCAGTTTACGCAGGTCGACTAGTGGGGGTAGTGAGACCCAGTACTTC
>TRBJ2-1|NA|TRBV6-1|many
CASPPTGRRVLEQFF
TGTGCCAGCCCCCCGACGGGGAGGAGGGTCCTTGAGCAGTTCTTC
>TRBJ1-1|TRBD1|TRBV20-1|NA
CSAPGQGVTEAFF
TGCAGTGCCCCGGGACAGGGGGTCACTGAAGCTTTCTTT
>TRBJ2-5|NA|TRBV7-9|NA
CANSLRARQETQYF
TGTGCCAACAGCTTACGTGCCCGGCAAGAGACTCAGTACTTC
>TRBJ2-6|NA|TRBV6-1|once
CASSERSSGANVLTF
TGTGCCAGCAGTGAACGCTCCTCCGGGGCCAACGTCCTGACTTTC
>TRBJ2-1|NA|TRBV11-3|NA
CASSSRPALEQFF
TGTGCCAGCAGCTCACGACCTGCGCTTGAGCAGTTCTTC
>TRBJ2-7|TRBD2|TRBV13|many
CASSSFGLAGNYEQYF
TGTGCCAGCAGCTCTTTTGGACTAGCGGGTAACTACGAGCAGTACTTC
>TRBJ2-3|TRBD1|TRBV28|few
CASRANRGVWTDTQYF
TGTGCCAGCAGGGCTAACAGGGGGGTGTGGACAGATACGCAGTATTTT
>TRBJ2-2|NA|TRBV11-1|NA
CVNRPSLDTWELFF
TGTGTCAACAGACCGAGCCTTGACACCTGGGAGCTGTTTTTT
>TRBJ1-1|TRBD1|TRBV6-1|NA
CASSEALRGPTGNSEALF
TGTGCCAGCAGTGAAGCGCTTAGGGGCCCGACAGGGAATAGTGAAGCTCTCTTT
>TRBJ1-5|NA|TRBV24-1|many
CATSDLQGNQPQHF
TGTGCCACCAGTGATTTGCAGGGCAATCAGCCCCAGCATTTT
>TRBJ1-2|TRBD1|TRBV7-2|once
CTSSLDGQGGGYTF
TGTACCAGCAGCTTAGACGGACAGGGGGGAGGCTACACCTTC
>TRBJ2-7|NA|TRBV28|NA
CTSNVGGNQYEQYF
TGTACCAGCAACGTAGGGGGGAACCAATACGAGCAGTACTTC
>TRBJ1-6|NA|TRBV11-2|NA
CASSLEVASITPLHF
TGTGCAAGCAGCTTAGAAGTGGCATCTATCACACCCCTCCACTTT
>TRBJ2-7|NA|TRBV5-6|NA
CVSSSDLGGARSYEQYF
TGTGTCAGCAGCTCGGATTTGGGCGGAGCCCGCTCCTACGAGCAGTACTTC
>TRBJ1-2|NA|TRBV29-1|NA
CSIEDPGGLDYGCTF
NA
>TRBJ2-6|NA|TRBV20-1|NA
CSASGRTGASGANVLTF
TGCAGTGCTAGTGGTCGGACGGGGGCCTCTGGGGCCAACGTCCTGACTTTC
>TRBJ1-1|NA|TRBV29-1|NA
CGVRRGGEDAEAFF
TGCGGCGTCCGACGGGGAGGGGAAGACGCAGAAGCTTTCTTT
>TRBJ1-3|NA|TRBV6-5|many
CASSYGRSSGNTIYF
TGTGCCAGCAGTTACGGGAGGAGCTCTGGAAACACCATATATTTT
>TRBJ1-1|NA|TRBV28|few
CASKTVHTEAFF
TGTGCCAGCAAAACGGTCCACACTGAAGCTTTCTTT
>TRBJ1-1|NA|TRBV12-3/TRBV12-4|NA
CASSLNENTEAFF
TGTGCCAGCAGTTTAAATGAGAACACTGAAGCTTTCTTT
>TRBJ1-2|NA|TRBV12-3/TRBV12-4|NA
CASSPPLTGLGYTF
TGTGCCAGCAGTCCTCCCCTTACAGGGCTCGGCTACACCTTC
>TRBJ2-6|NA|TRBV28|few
CASLKSGANVLTF
TGTGCCAGCCTAAAATCCGGGGCCAACGTCCTGACTTTC
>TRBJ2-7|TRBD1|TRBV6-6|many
CASSYGYSGQGNSYEQYF
TGTGCCAGCAGTTACGGATACTCGGGACAGGGGAACTCCTACGAGCAGTACTTC
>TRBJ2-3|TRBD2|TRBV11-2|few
CASSQGLSANTQYF
TGTGCCAGCAGCCAGGGACTAAGCGCAAATACGCAGTATTTT
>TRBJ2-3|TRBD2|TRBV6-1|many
CASSTRGGRADTQYF
TGTGCCAGCAGTACCCGGGGCGGGAGGGCAGATACGCAGTATTTT
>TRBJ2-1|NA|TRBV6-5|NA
CAVGPRVRAGRYNEQFF
TGTGCCGTCGGGCCCCGGGTTCGAGCGGGTCGCTACAATGAGCAGTTCTTC
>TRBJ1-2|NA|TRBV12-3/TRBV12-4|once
CASSSLRGLLGYTF
TGTGCCAGCAGTTCGCTGAGAGGGCTCCTTGGCTACACCTTC
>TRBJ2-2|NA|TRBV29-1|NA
CSVALRRRSTEVLFF
TGCAGCGTTGCATTGCGCAGGAGGTCCACCGAGGTGCTGTTTTTT
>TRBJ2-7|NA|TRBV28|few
CASSLPGRATSSYEQYF
TGTGCCAGCAGTCTCCCGGGTCGGGCAACGAGCTCCTACGAGCAGTACTTC
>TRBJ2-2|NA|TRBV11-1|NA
CTSGLQVGELFF
TGTACCAGCGGCTTACAGGTCGGGGAGCTGTTTTTT
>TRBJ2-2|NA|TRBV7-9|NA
CASSFRHGDTGELFF
TGTGCTAGCAGTTTTCGACATGGAGACACCGGGGAGCTGTTTTTT
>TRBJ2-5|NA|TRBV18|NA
CASSLDTLQETQYF
TGTGCCAGCTCCCTCGACACGCTCCAAGAGACCCAGTACTTC
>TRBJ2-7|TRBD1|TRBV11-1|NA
CANSYLQGPSYEQYF
TGTGCCAACAGCTATCTACAGGGGCCGTCCTACGAGCAATACTTC
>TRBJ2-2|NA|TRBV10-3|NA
CAISRPLGGAGELVF
TGTGCCATCAGCCGACCATTGGGAGGAGCCGGGGAGCTGGTTTTT
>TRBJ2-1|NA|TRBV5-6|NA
CASSSEIGLLWNEQFF
TGTGCCAGCAGCTCGGAGATTGGCCTGCTTTGGAATGAGCAGTTCTTC
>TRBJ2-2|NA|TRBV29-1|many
CSVPKSNTGELFF
TGCAGCGTTCCCAAATCGAACACCGGGGAGCTGTTTTTT
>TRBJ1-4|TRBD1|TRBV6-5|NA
CGGRSQGANEKLFF
TGTGGCGGCAGGTCACAGGGGGCCAATGAAAAACTGTTTTTT
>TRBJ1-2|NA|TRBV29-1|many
CSVDGGSGYGYTF
TGCAGCGTTGACGGCGGGAGCGGCTATGGCTACACCTTC
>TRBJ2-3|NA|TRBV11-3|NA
CASSSWSLDKGTDTQYF
TGCGCCAGTAGCTCTTGGTCCCTTGACAAGGGCACAGATACGCAGTATTTT
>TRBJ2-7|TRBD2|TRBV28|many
CAITSGTSYEQYF
TGTGCCATCACTAGCGGGACGTCCTACGAGCAGTACTTC
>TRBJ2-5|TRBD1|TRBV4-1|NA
CASRPKDRGETQYF
TGCGCTAGCAGGCCAAAGGACAGGGGAGAGACCCAGTACTTC
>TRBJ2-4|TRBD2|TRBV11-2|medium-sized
CASSPGRLLSGRDIQYF
TGTGCCAGCAGCCCAGGCAGGCTACTAAGCGGGAGGGACATTCAGTACTTC
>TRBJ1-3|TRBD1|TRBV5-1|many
CASSPGQAGNTIYF
TGCGCCAGCAGCCCGGGACAGGCTGGAAACACCATATATTTT
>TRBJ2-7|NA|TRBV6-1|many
CASSEARGGNEQYF
TGTGCCAGCAGTGAAGCCAGGGGCGGGAACGAGCAGTACTTC
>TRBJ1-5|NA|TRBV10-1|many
CASRMGGPDSNQPQHF
TGCGCCAGCAGGATGGGGGGCCCTGATAGCAATCAGCCCCAGCATTTT